This T cell receptor beta chain was found in a study of blood T cell repertoires in COVID-19. Study-wide background: The samples span acute and convalescent COVID-19 from the United States, Italy and Spain. Nucleic acid was either cDNA or gDNA, and it came from T cells, B-cell-depleted T cells, or PBMCs.

Germline trimming cut 6 bases from V and 5 bases from J; bases unmatched to any gene: 4. There are 14 residues in the CDR3. Germline-derived CDR1 and CDR2 are LNHDA and SQIVND (reference sequence). In the source study's methods: Scientists estimated how many nucleated cells there were by amplifying reference gene primers. Sequencing used immunoSEQ multiplex PCR; TCRdb keeps in-frame clones, though not all of them. Clonal size and the V and J genes are those of that table, whereas D and trimming came from the DNA. In the table there are 25,000 to 35,000 clones, roughly 89% of which are singletons. The specimen was peripheral blood. The sequence derives from a man aged 60 to 69 with active COVID-19. J is TRBJ1-6 and V is TRBV19, with 7 bases fitting TRBD1. The CDR3 here is CASRPTGNNSPLHF. The DNA for the CDR3 is TGTGCCAGTAGACCGACAGGGAATAATTCACCCCTCCACTTT.